A selection of T cell receptor beta chains follows, all from one sample in a study of cytomegalovirus exposure and HLA in healthy donors. Only in-frame clones appear in the TCRdb table, and some are missing; sequencing was by immunoSEQ multiplex PCR. The data contain some 110,000 clones, 75% to 85% of them singletons. The sample was PBMCs. These receptors all come from a woman aged 18-29 years in good health and CMV-seropositive. CDR3s include the opening cysteine and the closing phenylalanine or tryptophan. D genes are given only for firm matches. Only part of the rows carry a size: once, few, many, or a class if the clone is expanded.

d_call,v_call,clone_size,j_call,cdr3_aa,cdr3_nt
TRBD2,TRBV2,NA,TRBJ2-3,CASSEGLAGGYVDTQYF,TGTGCCAGCAGTGAGGGACTAGCGGGAGGGTATGTAGATACGCAGTATTTT
NA,TRBV5-1,NA,TRBJ1-1,CASSSVNMNTEAFF,TGCGCCAGCAGCTCTGTTAACATGAACACTGAAGCTTTCTTT
NA,TRBV7-2,NA,TRBJ2-4,CASSPDYYIQYF,TGTGCCAGCAGCCCCGACTACTACATTCAGTACTTC
NA,TRBV7-9,few,TRBJ1-1,CASRKTGNTEAFF,TGTGCCAGCAGGAAGACAGGGAACACTGAAGCTTTCTTT
NA,TRBV5-1,NA,TRBJ1-5,CASSLGGSNQPQHF,TGTGCCAGCAGCTTAGGAGGTAGCAATCAGCCCCAGCATTTT
NA,TRBV30,NA,TRBJ2-4,CAWSVGSLAKNIQYF,TGTGCCTGGAGTGTAGGGAGTCTAGCCAAAAACATTCAGTACTTC
NA,TRBV27,NA,TRBJ1-5,CASSLYPGSNQPQHF,TGTGCCAGCAGTTTATACCCGGGGAGCAATCAGCCCCAGCATTTT
NA,TRBV5-4,NA,TRBJ2-3,CASSLDVGSADTQYF,TGTGCCAGCAGCTTGGATGTCGGGAGTGCAGATACGCAGTATTTT
NA,TRBV28,few,TRBJ1-2,CASSLSGDYGYTF,TGTGCCAGCAGTTTATCGGGGGACTATGGCTACACCTTC
TRBD2,TRBV5-1,NA,TRBJ2-4,CASSPRVAGENIQYF,TGCGCCAGCAGCCCTCGGGTAGCGGGAGAAAACATTCAGTACTTC
TRBD1,TRBV4-1,NA,TRBJ1-4,CASSGGQGPNEKLFF,TGCGCCAGCAGCGGGGGACAGGGGCCTAATGAAAAACTGTTTTTT
TRBD2,TRBV5-1,NA,TRBJ2-5,CASSFNQGGETQYF,TGCGCCAGCAGCTTCAATCAGGGAGGGGAGACCCAGTACTTC
TRBD1,TRBV19,NA,TRBJ1-5,CASSGDRESNQPQHF,TGTGCCAGTAGTGGAGACAGGGAGAGCAATCAGCCCCAGCATTTT
TRBD1,TRBV28,NA,TRBJ2-3,CASISDRGLTDTQYF,TGTGCCAGCATTTCGGACAGGGGGCTGACAGATACGCAGTATTTT